The 23 T cell receptor beta chains below come from one sample, sequenced in a study of T cell responses to AZD1222 COVID-19 vaccine (dated by TCRdb to the early 2020s). The time point label of this sample denotes: baseline before first vaccination. Receptor libraries were prepared by the immunoSEQ multiplex PCR assay. The source is immuneACCESS, and TCRdb retained only in-frame sequences with V and J called. Part of the clones is not carried over; for the studies checked, unresolved V genes explain less than half of this, and the remainder is unexplained. In all, the sample holds about 130,000 clones, and 70% to 90% of those were seen once. The ten largest clones capture under 2% of the sample. The sequences come from peripheral blood, collected on day 0 of AZD1222 vaccination. Receptor source: an adult in good health.

About this clone itself: The sample contains more than one DNA sequence encoding this CDR3. V is TRBV9 and J is TRBJ1-1; no definite D call. The CDR3 sequence is 13 residues long. Between the trimmed V and J ends, which lost 0 bases and 1 base, there was a span of 4 bases. Germline CDR1 is SGDLS and CDR2 is YYNGEE. The chain's CDR3 is CASSVGTNTEAFF. CDR3 nucleotide sequence: TGTGCCAGCAGCGTAGGCACGAACACTGAAGCTTTCTTT.

The gene calls are TRBV30 and TRBJ1-2, with 10 bases aligning to TRBD1. Trimming cost V 8 bases and J 3 bases; bases outside gene matches: 3. This CDR3 is built from 12 residues. Germline V gene sequence: CDR1 GTSNPN, CDR2 SVGIG (reference sequence). The CDR3 loop is CARDRGYYGYTF. The CDR3 nucleotides read TGTGCCCGGGACAGGGGATACTATGGCTACACCTTC.

The chain recombines TRBV4-1 with TRBJ2-7, with D possibly TRBD1 on 5 matching bases. V was cut by 3 bases and J by 0 bases, with 6 bases left in between. This CDR3 region has 13 residues. CDR1 MGHRA and CDR2 YSYEKL come from the germline V gene. The CDR3 reads CASSQGPSYEQYF. The CDR3 DNA is TGCGCCAGCAGCCAGGGGCCCTCCTACGAGCAGTACTTC.

This chain links TRBV24-1 with TRBJ1-5, with D perhaps TRBD1 (5 bases). The germline V gene has CDR1 KGHDR and CDR2 SFDVKD. V was trimmed by 2 bases and J by 7 bases, leaving 17 bases between them. This CDR3 contains 16 residues. CDR3 amino acids: CATSDSFGGSGQPQHF. CDR3 DNA sequence: TGTGCCACCAGTGATTCCTTTGGGGGGTCTGGGCAGCCCCAGCATTTT.

The genes are TRBV19 and TRBJ1-5; 9 nucleotides align to TRBD1. The length of the CDR3 is 17 residues. V trimming: 3 bases; J trimming: 5 bases; junction bases outside the gene matches: 11. From germline, CDR1 is LNHDA and CDR2 SQIVND (reference sequence). The CDR3 region is CASSIILDRGKDQPQHF. The CDR3 nucleotides read TGTGCCAGTAGTATCATTCTTGACAGGGGGAAGGATCAGCCCCAGCATTTT.

The chain links TRBV19 to TRBJ2-5, with 8 bases matching TRBD2. After removal of 4 bases from V and 4 bases from J, the junction contained 5 bases not matched to a gene. The CDR3 loop spans 14 amino acids. CDR1 and CDR2 (germline): LNHDA, SQIVND (reference sequence). The CDR3 region is CASSTLTSVETQYF. The DNA of the CDR3 is TGTGCCAGTAGTACATTGACTAGCGTAGAGACCCAGTACTTC.

The chain is built from TRBV4-1 and TRBJ1-2; tentative D call: TRBD1 (6 bases). Trimming left V 4 bases short and J 1 base short, with 10 bases between. The CDR3 runs 14 residues. Looked up from germline, CDR1 is MGHRA and CDR2 is YSYEKL. The CDR3 nucleotides are TGCGCCAGCAGCCTCGGAGGGGGTAACTATGGCTACACCTTC. It specifies CASSLGGGNYGYTF.

This chain links TRBV14 with TRBJ2-5; D remains ambiguous. The CDR3 extends over 11 amino acids. CDR1 SGHDN and CDR2 FVKESK come from the germline V gene. V dropped 0 bases and J dropped 4 bases, with 0 bases sitting between them. CDR3 nucleotides: TGTGCCAGCAGCCAAGAAGAGACCCAGTACTTC. Translated: CASSQEETQYF.

This clone has only one observation. The V and J genes are TRBV2 and TRBJ1-1, with a weak D call TRBD1 (6 bases). CDR1 SNHLY and CDR2 FYNNEI come from the germline V gene. V was shortened by 8 bases and J by 0 bases, with 13 bases between the two germline ends. The CDR3 sequence is 14 residues long. The CDR3 spells CASGLRGVNTEAFF. CDR3 bases: TGTGCCAGCGGCCTCAGGGGAGTGAACACTGAAGCTTTCTTT. Based on the CDR3 plus reference TRBV2 and TRBJ1-1, the full variable domain is EPEVTQTPSHQVTQMGQEVILRCVPISNHLYFYWYRQILGQKVEFLVSFYNNEISEKSEIFDDQFSVERPDGSNFTLKIRSTKLEDSAMYFCASGLRGVNTEAFFGQGTRLTVV.

The rearrangement links TRBV5-1 to TRBJ1-2; weak D call: TRBD1 (6 bases). The CDR3 runs to 14 residues. CDR1 is SGHRS, CDR2 YFSETQ, per germline. Trimming removed 0 bases from V and 8 bases from J, with 14 bases in between. Here the CDR3 DNA reads TGCGCCAGCAGCTTGGACCCACAGGGAGGGGGCTACACCTTC. It encodes CASSLDPQGGGYTF.

The chain uses TRBV19 and TRBJ2-7, with 7 bases fitting TRBD1. The V and J ends lost 5 bases and 3 bases, in that order; junction bases with no gene match: 4. This CDR3 is 13 amino acids long. Germline CDR1 and CDR2: LNHDA and SQIVND (reference sequence). This CDR3 is CASSPGTVYEQYF. The CDR3 coding sequence is TGTGCCAGTAGTCCGGGGACAGTCTACGAGCAGTACTTC.

The chain employs TRBV25-1 and TRBJ1-3; D is uncertain. Deletions cut 4 bases from V and 0 bases from J, with 13 bases between. Germline V gives CDR1 MGHDK, CDR2 SYGVNS. There are 16 residues in the CDR3. CDR3 loop: CASSGTRRGSGNTIYF. The CDR3 DNA sequence: TGTGCCAGCAGTGGAACCCGCAGAGGCTCTGGAAACACCATATATTTT.

This chain links TRBV18 with TRBJ2-1; D not certain. CDR3 size: 14 residues. The germline CDR1 and CDR2 sequences are KGHSH and LQKENI. With 3 bases removed from V and 3 bases from J, the gap between germline ends came to 9 bases. The CDR3 DNA follows: TGTGCCAGCTCACCTTCGACTGGCTACAATGAGCAGTTCTTC. Its translation is CASSPSTGYNEQFF.

The rearrangement joins TRBV7-2 to TRBJ1-5; unclear D gene. The length of the CDR3 is 15 residues. The ends were cut back, 1 base at V and 0 bases at J, with 7 bases in the middle. Germline CDR1 and CDR2: SGHTA and FQGNSA. The CDR3 loop reads CASSLVEPSNQPQHF. The CDR3 DNA reads as TGTGCCAGCAGCTTAGTGGAGCCTAGCAATCAGCCCCAGCATTTT.

The V and J genes are TRBV4-1 and TRBJ2-7; TRBD2 might be the D (5 bases). CDR1 MGHRA and CDR2 YSYEKL come from the germline V gene. The CDR3 has 15 amino acids. Trimming stripped 0 bases from V and 3 bases from J, with 12 bases between. CDR3 region: CASSQDWRAHYEQYF. The CDR3 nucleotides are TGCGCCAGCAGCCAAGATTGGCGGGCACACTACGAGCAGTACTTC.

The chain has TRBV6-5 and TRBJ2-6, with a weak D call TRBD1 (6 bases). The CDR3 contains 16 residues. The germline gives CDR1 MNHEY, CDR2 SVGAGI. The germline V and J ends were trimmed by 4 bases and 0 bases, with 10 bases remaining between them. The CDR3, as DNA: TGTGCCAGCAGTTCCGCCAGGGGCTCTGGGGCCAACGTCCTGACTTTC. Translating it yields CASSSARGSGANVLTF.

The CDR3 region has the DNA TGTGCCAGCAGCTTCAGTGGCACTGAAGCTTTCTTT. Protein sequence: CASSFSGTEAFF. The chain combines TRBV5-8 with TRBJ1-1; D gene unclear. Looked up from germline, CDR1 is SGHTS and CDR2 is YDEGEE. V was shortened by 2 bases and J by 4 bases, with 6 bases between the two germline ends. The CDR3 consists of 12 residues.

The rearrangement uses TRBV5-1 and TRBJ2-1; the D is unclear. The ends were cut back, 2 bases at V and 6 bases at J, with 12 bases in the middle. Germline assignment: CDR1 SGHRS and CDR2 YFSETQ. The CDR3 covers 14 residues. CDR3 DNA sequence: TGCGCCAGCAGCTTTGCAGGTCGGAGCAATGAGCAGTTCTTC. Its protein is CASSFAGRSNEQFF.

The CDR3 sequence is CASSWDGRAGETQYF. CDR3 DNA: TGTGCCAGCAGCTGGGACGGGAGGGCCGGGGAGACCCAGTACTTC. The rearrangement links TRBV5-4 to TRBJ2-5; 8 positions match TRBD2. This CDR3 is 15 amino acids long. The germline CDR1 and CDR2 sequences are SGHNT and YYREEE (reference sequence). The J segment lost 5 bases and the V segment lost 3 bases, leaving 9 bases of the junction unmatched.

The V gene is TRBV5-3, the J gene TRBJ2-5; perhaps TRBD2 as D (6 bases). TRBV5-3 counts as an open reading frame of uncertain function. The CDR3 consists of 14 residues. Trimming pared 4 bases from V and 4 bases from J, leaving 14 bases between. CDR3 protein: CARSLCSGPETQYF. CDR3 in DNA: TGTGCCAGAAGCCTATGCAGCGGGCCAGAGACCCAGTACTTC.

The chain employs TRBV10-3 and TRBJ2-1, with 9 bases lining up with TRBD1. Germline assignment: CDR1 ENHRY and CDR2 SYGVKD. The CDR3 is 13 amino acids. J gave up 4 bases and V 9 bases, and 4 bases lay outside the gene matches. DNA for the CDR3: TGTGCCATAGCAGACAGGGGGTACAATGAGCAGTTCTTC. It is translated as CAIADRGYNEQFF.

This chain connects TRBV7-2 to TRBJ1-4; perhaps TRBD1 as D (5 bases). The germline V gene encodes CDR1 SGHTA and CDR2 FQGNSA. CDR3 length: 15 amino acids. Trimming took 1 base from V and 8 from J, leaving 14 bases between them. The CDR3 region is CASSLVGGRGEKLFF. CDR3 DNA sequence: TGTGCCAGCAGCTTAGTCGGGGGGAGAGGGGAAAAACTGTTTTTT.

The genes are TRBV9 and TRBJ1-2; D gene ambiguous. V lost 5 bases and J 5 bases, leaving 19 bases between the germline ends. The CDR3 loop spans 15 amino acids. Germline CDR1 and CDR2: SGDLS and YYNGEE. CDR3 nucleotides: TGTGCCAGCAGTCCTCCTCTGGTGGAGGGATATGGCTACACCTTC. Amino acids: CASSPPLVEGYGYTF.